The 31 T cell receptor beta chains below come from one sample, sequenced in a study of blood T cell repertoires in COVID-19. Produced via immunoSEQ multiplex PCR; TCRdb's table is partial and in-frame only. The table includes around 300,000 clones, 85% to 90% detected once. Sequencing was carried out using peripheral blood. The receptors shown here come from a human donor in a cohort sampled during active COVID-19.

V gene TRBV11-2 combines with J gene TRBJ2-2, with D maybe TRBD2 (6 bases). The CDR3 is 17 amino acids. Trimming cost V 4 bases and J 0 bases, with 15 bases left between them. The germline gives CDR1 SGHAT, CDR2 FQNNGV. The CDR3 nucleotides are TGTGCCAGCAGCTATTACCTAGCGATTTCGAACACCGGGGAGCTGTTTTTT. It specifies CASSYYLAISNTGELFF.

The rearrangement joins TRBV6-1 to TRBJ1-2, with D uncertain. Between the trimmed V and J ends, which lost 3 bases and 4 bases, there was a span of 15 bases. The CDR3 length is 15 residues. Germline V gene sequence: CDR1 MNHNS, CDR2 SASEGT. CDR3 residues: CASSDAVSLIYGYTF. For the CDR3, the DNA is TGTGCCAGCAGTGACGCGGTCAGTCTCATCTATGGCTACACCTTC.

The rearrangement links TRBV30 to TRBJ1-4; TRBD1 agrees at 9 bases. V dropped 6 bases and J dropped 8; count of bases not matched to a gene: 7. The CDR3 extends over 13 amino acids. Germline lookup yields CDR1 GTSNPN and CDR2 SVGIG (reference sequence). The CDR3 is CACPQGAREKLFF. The CDR3 coding sequence is TGTGCCTGCCCACAGGGGGCGCGAGAAAAACTGTTTTTT. The full variable domain, with the rest looked up from reference TRBV30 and TRBJ1-4, is SQTIHQWPATLVQPVGSPLSLECTVEGTSNPNLYWYRQAAGRGLQLLFYSVGIGQISSEVPQNLSASRPQDRQFILSSKKLLLSDSGFYLCACPQGAREKLFFGSGTQLSVL.

The chain employs TRBV7-9 and TRBJ2-1, with 12 nucleotides matching TRBD2. Looked up from germline, CDR1 is SEHNR and CDR2 is FQNEAQ (reference sequence). The V gene end was trimmed by 5 bases and the J gene end by 5 bases; junction bases not matched to a gene: 4. The CDR3 is 15 residues long. The CDR3 here is CASSRGLAGHNEQFF. The DNA of the CDR3 is TGTGCCAGCAGCCGAGGACTAGCGGGGCACAATGAGCAGTTCTTC.

This chain links TRBV7-8 with TRBJ2-3; TRBD1 aligns across 7 bases. CDR1 is SGHVS and CDR2 is FQNEAQ in the germline V gene. The trim removed 1 base at V and 6 bases at J, leaving 10 bases unmatched. The CDR3 runs to 16 residues. CDR3 nucleotide sequence: TGTGCCAGCAGCTTAGACTCCGAGGGGGCATGGGATACGCAGTATTTT. Protein sequence: CASSLDSEGAWDTQYF.

The chain couples TRBV7-9 to TRBJ1-4; a weak D match, TRBD1 (5 bases). Germline assignment: CDR1 SEHNR and CDR2 FQNEAQ (reference sequence). CDR3 length: 19 amino acids. V dropped 6 bases and J dropped 4 bases, with 27 bases sitting between them. CDR3: CASRPSRAPLQQNNEKLFF. The CDR3 coding sequence is TGTGCCAGCAGACCCTCCAGGGCACCGTTACAGCAGAATAATGAAAAACTGTTTTTT.

This clone turned up a few times. The chain combines TRBV19 with TRBJ1-4, with TRBD1 as a possible D gene (5 bases). Germline V CDR1 and CDR2: LNHDA, SQIVND (reference sequence). The CDR3 is 13 amino acids. V dropped 3 bases and J dropped 7 bases, with 9 bases sitting between them. CDR3: CASSINQGEKLFF. CDR3 DNA: TGTGCCAGTAGTATTAACCAGGGTGAAAAACTGTTTTTT.

The chain employs TRBV19 and TRBJ2-2; possibly TRBD2 for D (6 bases). The V and J ends lost 5 bases and 3 bases respectively, with 16 bases between them. This CDR3 has 16 amino acids. Per the germline V gene, CDR1 is LNHDA and CDR2 is SQIVND (reference sequence). The CDR3: CASSRTRRGYTGELFF. Written as DNA, the CDR3 is TGTGCCAGTAGTCGCACTAGGCGGGGATACACCGGGGAGCTGTTTTTT. Full variable domain (outside the CDR3, taken from reference TRBV19 and TRBJ2-2): DGGITQSPKYLFRKEGQNVTLSCEQNLNHDAMYWYRQDPGQGLRLIYYSQIVNDFQKGDIAEGYSVSREKKESFPLTVTSAQKNPTAFYLCASSRTRRGYTGELFFGEGSRLTVL.

This chain connects TRBV19 to TRBJ1-3, with no clear D. This CDR3 has 14 amino acids. V was trimmed by 9 bases and J by 0 bases, leaving 12 bases between them. Per germline, CDR1 LNHDA and CDR2 SQIVND (reference sequence). DNA for the CDR3: TGTGCCAGACCACTGCCTATCTCTGGAAACACCATATATTTT. Translation: CARPLPISGNTIYF.

This chain joins TRBV10-2 and TRBJ2-7; weak D call: TRBD2 (6 bases). Germline V CDR1 and CDR2: WSHSY, SAAADI. The CDR3 extends over 12 amino acids. V lost 8 bases and J 2 bases, leaving 10 bases between the germline ends. The CDR3 spells CASGTGAYEQYF. As DNA, the CDR3 is TGCGCCAGCGGGACTGGCGCCTACGAGCAGTACTTC.

The chain has TRBV18 and TRBJ2-3, with D possibly matching TRBD2 (6 bases). CDR1 and CDR2 (germline): KGHSH, LQKENI. CDR3 length: 15 amino acids. The V end was cut by 6 bases, the J end by 2 bases, with 15 bases between. CDR3 sequence: CASSAGITFTDTQYF. The DNA for the CDR3 is TGTGCCAGCTCCGCGGGAATAACTTTCACAGATACGCAGTATTTT.

The count of this clone is one. The CDR3 DNA reads TGTGCCAGCTCACCGTCAGGGTCAGATACGCAGTATTTT. Encoded protein: CASSPSGSDTQYF. The V gene is TRBV18, the J gene TRBJ2-3; TRBD1 might be the D (5 bases). This CDR3 comprises 13 residues. With 3 bases removed from V and 4 bases from J, the gap between germline ends came to 8 bases. Germline lookup yields CDR1 KGHSH and CDR2 LQKENI.

The V call is TRBV18, the J call TRBJ2-3; a possible D gene is TRBD1 (6 bases). The CDR3 spans 16 residues. V was shortened by 6 bases and J by 0 bases, with 16 bases between the two germline ends. Germline values: CDR1 KGHSH, CDR2 LQKENI. The CDR3 sequence: CASSGQRLSSTDTQYF. The CDR3 bases are TGTGCCAGCTCCGGACAGCGACTATCTAGCACAGATACGCAGTATTTT.

The CDR3 region has the DNA TGTGCCAGTAGTCCACTCGACAGGGGTGGAAATCAGCCCCAGCATTTT. Residues: CASSPLDRGGNQPQHF. This chain connects TRBV19 to TRBJ1-5; 8 bases map to TRBD1. V shed 5 bases, J shed 4 bases, and the junction held 10 bases outside the gene matches. The CDR3 runs 16 residues. Germline CDR1 LNHDA, CDR2 SQIVND (reference sequence).

DNA for the CDR3: TGTGCCACCGGGACAGGGGCCTATGGCTACACCTTC. Protein product: CATGTGAYGYTF. This rearrangement joins TRBV5-5 to TRBJ1-2, with 10 bases matching TRBD1. CDR1 SGHKS and CDR2 YYEKEE come from the germline V gene (reference sequence). With V trimmed by 9 bases and J by 4 bases, 3 bases remained unmatched. The CDR3 runs 12 residues.

The chain is built from TRBV6-5 and TRBJ2-2; D is possibly TRBD1 (7 bases). Germline V gene data show CDR1 as MNHEY and CDR2 as SVGAGI. Trimming cost V 6 bases and J 8 bases, with 10 bases left between them. The CDR3 loop spans 12 amino acids. In DNA form, the CDR3 reads TGTGCCAGCAGCCAGGGGGGAGGGGAGCTGTTTTTT. Its protein product is CASSQGGGELFF.

CDR3 in amino acids: CASSTGTDYEQYF. CDR3 sequence (DNA): TGTGCCAGCAGCACCGGGACTGACTACGAGCAGTACTTC. The rearrangement uses TRBV7-2 and TRBJ2-7, with D possibly matching TRBD2 (6 bases). This CDR3 contains 13 residues. Trimming cost V 5 bases and J 3 bases, with 11 bases left between them. CDR1 is SGHTA, CDR2 FQGNSA, per germline. Combining the CDR3 with reference TRBV7-2 and TRBJ2-7 gives the whole variable domain GAGVSQSPSNKVTEKGKDVELRCDPISGHTALYWYRQSLGQGLEFLIYFQGNSAPDKSGLPSDRFSAERTGGSVSTLTIQRTQQEDSAVYLCASSTGTDYEQYFGPGTRLTVT.

The chain couples TRBV5-4 to TRBJ2-1, with D possibly matching TRBD1 (5 bases). Trimming removed 0 bases from V and 9 bases from J, with 13 bases in between. The germline gives CDR1 SGHNT, CDR2 YYREEE (reference sequence). The CDR3 has 14 residues. CDR3 in amino acids: CASSLDTGGSEQFF. The CDR3 DNA sequence: TGTGCCAGCAGCTTGGATACAGGCGGAAGTGAGCAGTTCTTC.

Concerning this clone: The same CDR3 is also encoded by other DNA sequences in this sample. V and J are TRBV7-3 and TRBJ1-1; D is uncertain. This CDR3 comprises 13 residues. Trimming took 0 bases from V and 1 from J, leaving 3 bases between them. Germline V gene data show CDR1 as SGHTA and CDR2 as FQGTGA. CDR3 coding DNA: TGTGCCAGCAGCTTAACCAGGAACACTGAAGCTTTCTTT. It codes for CASSLTRNTEAFF.

The chain recombines TRBV5-4 with TRBJ2-7, with 8 bases identical to TRBD2. Looked up from germline, CDR1 is SGHNT and CDR2 is YYREEE (reference sequence). V gave up 2 bases and J gave up 0 bases; unmatched junction bases: 1. CDR3 length: 14 residues. The CDR3 region is CASSFSGSSYEQYF. The CDR3 DNA reads TGTGCCAGCAGCTTCAGCGGGAGCTCCTACGAGCAGTACTTC.

This chain joins TRBV27 and TRBJ1-1; D is unclear. The length of the CDR3 is 13 residues. Germline V gives CDR1 MNHEY, CDR2 SMNVEV (reference sequence). Between the trimmed V and J ends, which lost 2 bases and 1 base, there was a span of 5 bases. This chain's CDR3 is CASSLRQNTEAFF. CDR3 DNA: TGTGCCAGCAGTTTACGACAGAACACTGAAGCTTTCTTT.

The J gene is TRBJ2-1, the V gene TRBV7-3; TRBD2 agrees at 9 bases. With 0 bases clipped from V and 9 bases from J, the junction kept 6 bases outside the gene matches. Germline-derived CDR1 and CDR2 are SGHTA and FQGTGA. The length of the CDR3 is 15 residues. The CDR3 is CASSLTSGSISEQFF. The CDR3 nucleotides read TGTGCCAGCAGCTTAACTAGCGGGAGTATATCTGAGCAGTTCTTC.

The CDR3 loop is CASSAVANEQFF. The CDR3, as DNA: TGTGCCAGCTCAGCCGTAGCCAATGAGCAGTTCTTC. The chain uses TRBV18 and TRBJ2-1, with unresolved D. The CDR3 has 12 residues. V was shortened by 5 bases and J by 6 bases, with 8 bases between the two germline ends. Germline assignment: CDR1 KGHSH and CDR2 LQKENI.

This clone appeared a few times. The chain recombines TRBV15 with TRBJ1-1; 8 bases line up with TRBD1. Per germline, CDR1 LNHNV and CDR2 YYDKDF (reference sequence). After removal of 5 bases from V and 11 bases from J, the junction contained 10 bases not matched to a gene. CDR3 length equals 13 residues. The DNA for the CDR3 is TGTGCCACCAGCGAAAGACAGGGGCAGGAGGCTTTCTTT. This translates into CATSERQGQEAFF. The complete variable domain, with remaining parts taken from reference TRBV15 and TRBJ1-1, reads DAMVIQNPRYQVTQFGKPVTLSCSQTLNHNVMYWYQQKSSQAPKLLFHYYDKDFNNEADTPDNFQSRRPNTSFCFLDIRSPGLGDTAMYLCATSERQGQEAFFGQGTRLTVV.

This chain connects TRBV5-5 to TRBJ2-7; TRBD2 is a possible D gene (5 bases). The CDR3 sequence is 18 residues long. Deletions cut 4 bases from V and 5 bases from J, with 28 bases between. CDR1 is SGHKS, CDR2 YYEKEE, per germline (reference sequence). The CDR3 sequence is CASSRVGDARVRGHEQYF. The CDR3 bases are TGTGCCAGCAGCAGGGTCGGGGATGCTAGGGTACGAGGCCACGAGCAGTACTTC.

This clone was recorded only once. The V and J genes are TRBV5-6 and TRBJ2-3; D ambiguous. Trimming shortened V by 2 bases and J by 6 bases, and 13 bases separated the two germline ends. Germline-derived CDR1 and CDR2 are SGHDT and YYEEEE. The CDR3 runs to 14 residues. The CDR3 reads CASSLTAAKDTQYF. DNA of the CDR3: TGTGCCAGCAGCTTAACGGCGGCTAAGGATACGCAGTATTTT.

The chain uses TRBV6-6 and TRBJ1-1, with no clear D. The CDR3 covers 11 residues. The germline V gene encodes CDR1 MNHNY and CDR2 SVGAGI (reference sequence). The germline V and J ends were trimmed by 4 bases and 7 bases, with 7 bases remaining between them. CDR3 DNA sequence: TGTGCCAGCAGTTCCCCTCTTGAAGCTTTCTTT. Its translation: CASSSPLEAFF.

The CDR3 reads CASSQVLLADNEQFF. The CDR3 DNA follows: TGTGCCAGCAGCCAAGTATTACTAGCGGACAATGAGCAGTTCTTC. The chain couples TRBV3-1 (or the pseudogene TRBV3-2) to TRBJ2-1; 8 nucleotides match TRBD2. Germline CDR1 is LGHDT and CDR2 is YNNKEL (reference sequence). This CDR3 is built from 15 residues. J was trimmed by 5 bases and V by 1 base; bases with no gene match: 4.

This clone was recorded once. The V and J genes are TRBV6-5 and TRBJ2-5; D is unresolved. Germline CDR1 and CDR2: MNHEY and SVGAGI. Trimming stripped 5 bases from V and 0 bases from J, with 7 bases between. The CDR3 sequence is 13 residues long. The CDR3: CASSIVYQETQYF. CDR3 coding DNA: TGTGCCAGCAGTATTGTCTACCAAGAGACCCAGTACTTC.

The rearrangement joins TRBV18 to TRBJ2-1; 7 bases map to TRBD2. CDR1 KGHSH and CDR2 LQKENI come from the germline V gene. This CDR3 region has 15 residues. Germline trimming cut 0 bases from V and 8 bases from J; bases unmatched to any gene: 7. Here the CDR3 reads CASSPPAGEGYEQFF. The CDR3 DNA reads TGTGCCAGCTCACCACCTGCGGGAGAGGGCTATGAGCAGTTCTTC.

The chain links TRBV3-1 (or the pseudogene TRBV3-2) to TRBJ2-1, with 8 bases lining up with TRBD1. CDR3 length equals 14 residues. Germline V lookup: CDR1 LGHDT, CDR2 YNNKEL (reference sequence). The V gene end was trimmed by 4 bases and the J gene end by 12 bases; junction bases not matched to a gene: 11. For the CDR3, the DNA is TGTGCCAGCAGCCGTCAGGGGGCAAAAGAAGGGCAGTTCTTC. Translated, it gives CASSRQGAKEGQFF.